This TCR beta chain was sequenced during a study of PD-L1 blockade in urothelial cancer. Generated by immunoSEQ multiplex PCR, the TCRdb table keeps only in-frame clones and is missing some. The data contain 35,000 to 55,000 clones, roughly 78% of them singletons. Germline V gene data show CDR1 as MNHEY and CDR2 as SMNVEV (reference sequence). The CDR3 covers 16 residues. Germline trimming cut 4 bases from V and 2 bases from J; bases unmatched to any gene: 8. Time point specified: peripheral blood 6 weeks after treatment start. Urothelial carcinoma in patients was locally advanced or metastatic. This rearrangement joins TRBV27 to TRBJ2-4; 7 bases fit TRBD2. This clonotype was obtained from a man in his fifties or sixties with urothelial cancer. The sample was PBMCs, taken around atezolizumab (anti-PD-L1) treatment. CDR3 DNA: TGTGCCAGCAGTTCGTTCCTAGCGGATACCAAAAACATTCAGTACTTC. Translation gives CASSSFLADTKNIQYF.